This T cell receptor (beta chain) stems from a study of T cell repertoires in cytomegalovirus infection. Across the whole study: It can be stated that public TCR beta signatures indicated CMV infection as well as a matching HLA type.

Concerning this clonotype itself: Antigen unknown.

CDR3 length: 15 residues. CDR1 MNHEY and CDR2 SMNVEV come from the germline V gene (reference sequence). V lost 4 bases and J 5 bases, leaving 15 bases between the germline ends. Broader study findings: Based on cumulative public TCR beta family frequency, carriers of CMV plus the relevant HLA were identified. Clonotypes of TCR beta that were HLA-C-restricted and CMV-specific dominated the ex vivo response.

TCRdb re-called the reads through MiXCR, storing one row per CDR3 protein. The sample shows some 600,000 distinct CDR3 sequences, 20% to 25% of them seen only once. This TCR was recovered from a human donor in good health (CMV status not recorded). Some clones in this sample may be carry-over from other donors' samples. The rearrangement links TRBV27 to TRBJ2-1; D remains ambiguous. The sequenced sample was CD8+ T cells from PBMCs. Here the CDR3 DNA reads TGTGCCAGCAGTTCCAGCGTTTATGGGGACAATGAGCAGTTCTTC. It is translated as CASSSSVYGDNEQFF.